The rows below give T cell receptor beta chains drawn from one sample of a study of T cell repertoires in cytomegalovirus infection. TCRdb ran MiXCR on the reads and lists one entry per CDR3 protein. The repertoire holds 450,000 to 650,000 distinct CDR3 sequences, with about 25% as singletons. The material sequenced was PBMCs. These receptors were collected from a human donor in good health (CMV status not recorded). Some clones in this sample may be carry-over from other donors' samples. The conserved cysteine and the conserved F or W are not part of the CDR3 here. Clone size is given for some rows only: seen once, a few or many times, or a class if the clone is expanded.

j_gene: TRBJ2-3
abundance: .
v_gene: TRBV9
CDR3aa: ASSGRRDTQY

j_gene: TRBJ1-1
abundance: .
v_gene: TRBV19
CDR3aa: ASNRQGLNTEAF

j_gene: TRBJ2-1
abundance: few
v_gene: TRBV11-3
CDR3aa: ASSLAWGGNEQF

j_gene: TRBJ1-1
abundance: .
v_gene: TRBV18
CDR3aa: ASSPRIGQIPGAEAF

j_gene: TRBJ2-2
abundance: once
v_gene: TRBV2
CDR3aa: ASTRSPGELF

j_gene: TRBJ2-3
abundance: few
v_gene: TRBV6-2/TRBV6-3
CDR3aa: ASSYGSADTQY

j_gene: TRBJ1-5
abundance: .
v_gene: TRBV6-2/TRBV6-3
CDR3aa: ASSYEVVQPQH

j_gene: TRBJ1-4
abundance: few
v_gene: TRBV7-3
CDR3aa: ASSKGGNLNEKLF

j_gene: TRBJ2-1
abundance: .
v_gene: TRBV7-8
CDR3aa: ASSLAGASGRDEQF

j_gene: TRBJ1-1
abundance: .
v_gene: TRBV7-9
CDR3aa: ASSSGSAEAF

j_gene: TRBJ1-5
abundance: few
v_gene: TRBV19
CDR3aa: ASSNLGGQPQH

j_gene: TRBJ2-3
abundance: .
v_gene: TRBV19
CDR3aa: ASSFRVSTDTQY

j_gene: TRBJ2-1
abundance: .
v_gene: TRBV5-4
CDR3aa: ASSLLLAVGYNEQF

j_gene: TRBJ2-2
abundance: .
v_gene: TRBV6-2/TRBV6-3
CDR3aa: ASSYPGSGRQLF

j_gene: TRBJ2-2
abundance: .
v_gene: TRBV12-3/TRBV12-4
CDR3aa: ASSSLRNTGELF

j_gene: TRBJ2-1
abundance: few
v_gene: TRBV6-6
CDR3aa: ASSSGPSWDRAARDEQF

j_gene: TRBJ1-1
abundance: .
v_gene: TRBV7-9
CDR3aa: ASSEGTAEAF

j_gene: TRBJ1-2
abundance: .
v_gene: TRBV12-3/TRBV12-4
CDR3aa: ASSLMGQGLGGYT

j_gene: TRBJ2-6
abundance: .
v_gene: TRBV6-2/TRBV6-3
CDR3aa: ASTRPSGANVLT

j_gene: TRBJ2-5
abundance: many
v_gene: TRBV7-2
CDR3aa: ASSLITGSPRETQY

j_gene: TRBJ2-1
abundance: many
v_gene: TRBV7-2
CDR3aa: ASSFQLAGYNEQF

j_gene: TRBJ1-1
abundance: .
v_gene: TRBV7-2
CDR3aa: ASSPLSGVNTEAF

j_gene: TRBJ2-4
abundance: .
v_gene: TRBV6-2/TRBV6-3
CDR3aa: ASSHRDRVAKNIQY

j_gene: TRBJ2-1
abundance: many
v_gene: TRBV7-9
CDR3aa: ASSLFKGDVEQF

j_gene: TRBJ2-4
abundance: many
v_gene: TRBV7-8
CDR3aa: ASSSFDPKNIQY

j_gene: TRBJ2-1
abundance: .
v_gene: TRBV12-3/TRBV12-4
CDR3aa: ASSSPGQEWGQF

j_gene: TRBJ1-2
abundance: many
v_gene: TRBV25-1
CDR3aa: ASSVDRDYGYT

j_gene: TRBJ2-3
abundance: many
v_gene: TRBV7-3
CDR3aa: ASSRGTRSTDTQY

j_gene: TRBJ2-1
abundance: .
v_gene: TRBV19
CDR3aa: ASSSRSSSVDEQF

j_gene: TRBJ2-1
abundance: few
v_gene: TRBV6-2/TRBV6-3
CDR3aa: ATSGGTSGYNEQF

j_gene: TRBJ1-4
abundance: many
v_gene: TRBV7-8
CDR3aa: ASSLGLRQGKGKLF

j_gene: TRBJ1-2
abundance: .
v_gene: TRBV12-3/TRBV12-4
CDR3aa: ASSWAAGGYT

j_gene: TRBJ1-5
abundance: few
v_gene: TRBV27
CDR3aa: ASSFDRRNQPQH

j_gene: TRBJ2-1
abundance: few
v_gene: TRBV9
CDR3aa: ASSPTGFNNEQF

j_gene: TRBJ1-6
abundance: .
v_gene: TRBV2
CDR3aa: ASEGRSPLH

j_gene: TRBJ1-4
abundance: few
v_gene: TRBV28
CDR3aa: ASSLGLRGRGDEKLF

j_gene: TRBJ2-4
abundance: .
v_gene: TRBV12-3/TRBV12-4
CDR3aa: ASSLLAGGQNIQY

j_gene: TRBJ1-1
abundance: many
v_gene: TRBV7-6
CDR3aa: ASSPPRDTEAF

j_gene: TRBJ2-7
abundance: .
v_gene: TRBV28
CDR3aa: ASRQDRRMEQY

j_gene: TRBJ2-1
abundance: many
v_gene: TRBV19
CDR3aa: ASSTGLSYNEQF

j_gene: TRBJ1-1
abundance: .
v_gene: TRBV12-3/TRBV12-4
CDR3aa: ASSEIRNVEAF

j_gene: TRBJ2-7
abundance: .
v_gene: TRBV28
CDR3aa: ASRAMTYEQY

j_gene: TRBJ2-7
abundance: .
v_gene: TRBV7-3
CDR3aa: ASSLTAGTGDGEQY

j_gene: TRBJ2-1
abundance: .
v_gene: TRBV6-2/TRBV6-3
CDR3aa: ASVAIYGQGDEQF

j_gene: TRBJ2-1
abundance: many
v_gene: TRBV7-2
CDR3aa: ASSPPTVDEQF

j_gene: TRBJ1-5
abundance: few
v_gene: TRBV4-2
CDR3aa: ASSQDAGDQPQH

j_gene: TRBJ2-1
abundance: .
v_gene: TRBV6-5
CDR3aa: ASSYVPLNNEQF

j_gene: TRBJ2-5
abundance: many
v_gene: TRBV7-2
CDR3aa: ASSSGTGRETQY

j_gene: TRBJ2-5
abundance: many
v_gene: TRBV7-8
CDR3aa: APVVRGHQETQY

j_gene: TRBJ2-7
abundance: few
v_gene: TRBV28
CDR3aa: ASSPSGSRSEQY

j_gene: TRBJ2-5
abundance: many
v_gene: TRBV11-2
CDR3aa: ASSLAPRAPQY

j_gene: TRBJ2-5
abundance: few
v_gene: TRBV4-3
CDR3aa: ASSQDFLAGQTQETQY

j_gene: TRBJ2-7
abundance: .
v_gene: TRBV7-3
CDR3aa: ASSTLSTGRSYEQY

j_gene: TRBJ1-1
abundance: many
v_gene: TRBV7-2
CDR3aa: ASSLPTPGGNTEAF

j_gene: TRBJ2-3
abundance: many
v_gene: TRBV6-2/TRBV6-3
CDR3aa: ASSYPTDTQY